The T cell receptor (beta chain) under discussion was sequenced for a study of blood T cell repertoires in COVID-19. The wider study: Acute-phase and convalescent COVID-19 samples originated in the United States, Italy and Spain. Nucleic acid was either cDNA or gDNA, and it came from T cells, B-cell-depleted T cells, or PBMCs.

The CDR3 runs 13 residues. CDR1 is SEHNR and CDR2 is FQNEAQ in the germline V gene (reference sequence). V was clipped by 5 bases and J by 5 bases, with 13 bases between them. Source study methods: From reference gene primer amplification, estimates of nucleated cell counts were derived. Assay used: immunoSEQ multiplex PCR; TCRdb lists only in-frame clones, some missing. V and J calls and clone size come straight from that table; D and trimming were deduced from the DNA. The table has about 98,000 clones, 65% to 90% seen once. This clone was counted a few times. The origin of this receptor is a man in his 70s with active or convalescent COVID-19. Sequenced material: peripheral blood. The chain uses TRBV7-9 and TRBJ2-7; D gene uncertain. In nucleotides, the CDR3 is TGTGCCAGCAGCCTCGGGTCTCACAACGAGCAGTACTTC. This encodes CASSLGSHNEQYF.